The rows below give T cell receptor beta chains drawn from one sample of a study of shared clonotypes between healthy human individuals. The data were produced by immunoSEQ multiplex PCR, yet TCRdb's version contains in-frame clones alone and is incomplete. The sample consists of about 510,000 clones, about 96% of them appearing once. What was sequenced was naive CD4+ T cells sorted from blood. These receptors were taken from a woman in her 30s in good health. CDR3s include the opening cysteine and the closing phenylalanine or tryptophan. A D gene is named only where the DNA matches it firmly. Only some rows state a clone size, as once, few, many or a class for expanded clones.

NA,TRBV14,TRBJ2-7,TRBD1,TGTGCCAGCAGTCACAGGGGGAGGTTCGAGCAGTACTTC,CASSHRGRFEQYF
NA,TRBV10-3,TRBJ2-2,NA,TGTGCCATCAGTGAACAGACCCCGGGCACCGGGGAGCTGTTTTTT,CAISEQTPGTGELFF
NA,TRBV7-6,TRBJ2-3,NA,TGTGCCAGCAGCCCGTCCGGGACCAGCACAGATACGCAGTATTTT,CASSPSGTSTDTQYF
NA,TRBV27,TRBJ1-3,TRBD1,TGTGCCAGCAGTTTTCGACAGGGTATCGGAAACACCATATATTTT,CASSFRQGIGNTIYF
NA,TRBV2,TRBJ1-2,NA,TGTGCCAGCACCACCCAAGGGAGGAGTTATGGCTACACCTTC,CASTTQGRSYGYTF
NA,TRBV6-6,TRBJ1-4,TRBD1,TGTGCCAGCAGTTCCCCGACAGGGGGTGGTGAAAAACTGTTTTTT,CASSSPTGGGEKLFF
NA,TRBV28,TRBJ2-6,TRBD2,TGTGCCAGCACCGAGACGGGAGGCTTAGGTGGGGCCAACGTCCTGACTTTC,CASTETGGLGGANVLTF
NA,TRBV2,TRBJ2-3,NA,TGTGCCAGCAGCTCCAGACCCTATAGCACAGATACGCAGTATTTT,CASSSRPYSTDTQYF
few,TRBV6-5,TRBJ1-5,TRBD1,TGTGCCAGCAGTGGGACAGGGATCAATCAGCCCCAGCATTTT,CASSGTGINQPQHF
NA,TRBV6-1,TRBJ2-7,NA,TGTGCCAGCAGTACCGCTACTATATCCTACGAGCAGTACTTC,CASSTATISYEQYF
NA,TRBV4-1,TRBJ1-1,NA,TGCGCCAGCAGCCATCTCGGACAGAAGATGAGAGCTTTCTTT,CASSHLGQKMRAFF
NA,TRBV29-1,TRBJ2-7,TRBD1,TGCAGCGTTGAATTGGGACAGGGCTACGAGCAGTACTTC,CSVELGQGYEQYF
NA,TRBV28,TRBJ1-2,TRBD1,TGTGCCAGCAGTTCCTCTCAAACTGGGGACAGGGAGGGCTACACCTTC,CASSSSQTGDREGYTF
NA,TRBV11-2,TRBJ1-1,NA,TGTGCCAGCAGCTTAGTGCGGACAAGAAACACTGAAGCTTTCTTT,CASSLVRTRNTEAFF
NA,TRBV28,TRBJ2-7,NA,TGTGCCAGCAGTCCCCCTGGCGGGGAGAGCTCCTACGAGCAGTACTTC,CASSPPGGESSYEQYF